The 20 T cell receptor beta chains presented below share a single source sample, sequenced in a study of T cell responses to AZD1222 COVID-19 vaccine. This table comes from immunoSEQ multiplex PCR, and its TCRdb copy is limited to in-frame clones, with some not included. This sample yields about 66,000 clones, of which 88% are seen a single time; 4.8% belongs to the top ten. The sample here was peripheral blood, taken 28 days after the second dose of the MenACWY control vaccine. Receptors originate from an adult who received the MenACWY meningococcal vaccine as a control.

The V call is TRBV30, the J call TRBJ2-7; tentatively, D is TRBD1 (5 bases). The V and J ends lost 4 bases and 1 base respectively, with 8 bases between them. The CDR3 length is 12 residues. The germline CDR1 and CDR2 sequences are GTSNPN and SVGIG (reference sequence). CDR3 DNA: TGTGCCTGGATTGCAGGGTCCTACGAGCAGTACTTC. It yields the protein CAWIAGSYEQYF. The full variable domain, with the rest looked up from reference TRBV30 and TRBJ2-7, is SQTIHQWPATLVQPVGSPLSLECTVEGTSNPNLYWYRQAAGRGLQLLFYSVGIGQISSEVPQNLSASRPQDRQFILSSKKLLLSDSGFYLCAWIAGSYEQYFGPGTRLTVT.

The chain carries TRBV18 and TRBJ2-5; D uncertain. Germline V CDR1 and CDR2: KGHSH, LQKENI. The germline V and J ends were trimmed by 0 bases and 2 bases, with 1 base remaining between them. There are 12 residues in the CDR3. Written as DNA, the CDR3 is TGTGCCAGCTCACCACCGCAAGAGACCCAGTACTTC. As protein: CASSPPQETQYF.

V usage is TRBV7-2 and J usage is TRBJ1-2; no clear D gene. V lost 5 bases to trimming and J lost 5 bases, with 9 bases between them. In germline, CDR1 is SGHTA, CDR2 FQGNSA. The CDR3 sequence is 12 residues long. The CDR3, as DNA: TGTGCCAGCAGCCACCCAATGTATGGCTACACCTTC. It yields the protein CASSHPMYGYTF.

Only one count was recorded for this clone. J is TRBJ1-3 and V is TRBV2; 9 bases match TRBD1. With 4 bases clipped from V and 2 bases from J, the junction kept 6 bases outside the gene matches. The CDR3 runs 16 residues. Germline loops: CDR1 SNHLY, CDR2 FYNNEI. CDR3 region: CASSGNRGRAGNTIYF. The CDR3 region has the DNA TGTGCCAGCAGTGGGAACAGGGGGCGAGCTGGAAACACCATATATTTT.

The chain joins TRBV6-5 to TRBJ1-2, with unresolved D. The CDR3 runs 10 residues. CDR1 is MNHEY, CDR2 SVGAGI, per germline. Between the trimmed V and J ends, which lost 6 bases and 11 bases, there was a span of 10 bases. CDR3 sequence: CASSRQFYTF. In DNA form, the CDR3 reads TGTGCCAGCAGCCGACAATTTTACACCTTC.

CDR3 DNA: TGTGCCAGCAGCTCCGACGGTGGCTATGGCTACACCTTC. This translates into CASSSDGGYGYTF. V is TRBV11-1 and J is TRBJ1-2; unclear D gene. The CDR3 runs to 13 residues. Trimming took off 4 bases at V and 4 bases at J, with 10 bases between the two ends. Germline V gene sequence: CDR1 SGHAT, CDR2 FQDESV (reference sequence).

This sequence joins TRBV28 and TRBJ2-5; possible D gene TRBD1, 5 bases. Germline V gene sequence: CDR1 MDHEN, CDR2 SYDVKM. Trimming shortened V by 6 bases and J by 7 bases, and 15 bases separated the two germline ends. The CDR3 length is 13 residues. The CDR3 sequence: CASRTFRVGTQYF. CDR3 nucleotide sequence: TGTGCCAGCAGGACATTCAGGGTTGGGACCCAGTACTTC.

The rearrangement joins TRBV7-9 to TRBJ2-5; D gene uncertain. V lost 5 bases, J lost 5 bases, and 12 bases lay in between. Germline loops: CDR1 SEHNR, CDR2 FQNEAQ (reference sequence). The CDR3 covers 13 residues. The CDR3 protein is CASSLPLRETQYF. The CDR3 DNA sequence: TGTGCCAGCAGCCTCCCTTTAAGGGAGACCCAGTACTTC.

This chain joins TRBV2 and TRBJ1-2; maybe TRBD1 (6 bases). V lost 6 bases, J lost 7 bases, and 15 bases lay in between. Germline lookup yields CDR1 SNHLY and CDR2 FYNNEI. The CDR3 contains 13 residues. CDR3 nucleotide sequence: TGTGCCAGCAGGGACAACAGGGTGGGTGGCTACACCTTC. Translation gives CASRDNRVGGYTF.

The chain is built from TRBV2 and TRBJ1-6; 8 bases map to TRBD1. Germline trimming cut 4 bases from V and 6 bases from J; bases unmatched to any gene: 8. CDR3 length equals 16 residues. The germline gives CDR1 SNHLY, CDR2 FYNNEI. For the CDR3, the DNA is TGTGCCAGCAGTGTCCGGACAGGGCTTGGTAATTCACCCCTCCACTTT. Encoded protein: CASSVRTGLGNSPLHF.

This chain links TRBV28 with TRBJ1-5; 10 nucleotides match TRBD1. Germline values: CDR1 MDHEN, CDR2 SYDVKM. V was pared by 7 bases and J by 6 bases, with 18 bases of the junction left unmatched. The CDR3 has 18 residues. Here the CDR3 reads CASTRGGTGATFAQPQHF. CDR3 nucleotide sequence: TGTGCCAGCACTCGGGGTGGGACAGGGGCGACCTTCGCTCAGCCCCAGCATTTT.

This chain connects TRBV13 to TRBJ2-7, with 11 bases fitting TRBD2. The CDR3 contains 16 residues. Trimming took 4 bases from V and 1 from J; bases not matched to a gene: 6. Germline V gene lookup returns CDR1 PRHDT and CDR2 FYEKMQ (reference sequence). CDR3 nucleotides: TGTGCCAGCAGCTCCAGACTAGCGGGGAAGTCCTACGAGCAGTACTTC. Protein sequence: CASSSRLAGKSYEQYF.

The J gene is TRBJ1-1, the V gene TRBV5-8; D perhaps matches TRBD1 (6 bases). The germline V gene encodes CDR1 SGHTS and CDR2 YDEGEE. The length of the CDR3 is 14 residues. Between the trimmed V and J ends, which lost 7 bases and 5 bases, there was a span of 18 bases. CDR3 in amino acids: CASATTGLGTEAFF. CDR3 nucleotides: TGTGCCAGCGCGACGACAGGCTTGGGGACTGAAGCTTTCTTT.

This clone has just a few counts. The chain carries TRBV15 and TRBJ2-3; D gene unclear. Trimming took off 3 bases at V and 1 base at J, with 14 bases between the two ends. In germline, CDR1 is LNHNV, CDR2 YYDKDF (reference sequence). The CDR3 sequence is 16 residues long. The CDR3 reads CATSRSKGRGTDTQYF. CDR3 sequence (DNA): TGTGCCACCAGCAGGTCAAAAGGGCGAGGCACAGATACGCAGTATTTT.

The V and J genes are TRBV3-1 (or the pseudogene TRBV3-2) and TRBJ2-5; D perhaps matches TRBD2 (6 bases). Trimming cost V 4 bases and J 4 bases, with 13 bases left between them. CDR3 length: 14 residues. Germline CDR1 reads LGHDT; CDR2 reads YNNKEL (reference sequence). CDR3 nucleotides: TGTGCCAGCAGCCGGGGTTGGGGGGTAGAGACCCAGTACTTC. Its translation: CASSRGWGVETQYF.

This clone was recorded once. This chain uses TRBV18 with TRBJ2-1; D not resolved. CDR3 length: 15 residues. V was trimmed by 1 base and J by 4 bases, leaving 11 bases between them. The germline V gene encodes CDR1 KGHSH and CDR2 LQKENI. DNA for the CDR3: TGTGCCAGCTCACCACAAAGGACCGATTACAATGAGCAGTTCTTC. Encoded protein: CASSPQRTDYNEQFF.

The genes are TRBV7-3 and TRBJ1-2; TRBD1 might be the D (6 bases). The CDR3 contains 16 residues. Trimming pared 3 bases from V and 0 bases from J, leaving 14 bases between. Germline CDR1 and CDR2: SGHTA and FQGTGA. The CDR3 loop is CASSFVGGITNYGYTF. The DNA of the CDR3 is TGTGCCAGCAGCTTTGTAGGGGGGATAACTAACTATGGCTACACCTTC.

J is TRBJ1-1 and V is TRBV19; D not certain. V lost 7 bases, J lost 7 bases, and 16 bases lay in between. Per germline, CDR1 LNHDA and CDR2 SQIVND (reference sequence). The CDR3 length is 13 residues. The chain's CDR3 is CASKAGGVYEAFF. The CDR3 nucleotides are TGTGCCAGTAAGGCCGGCGGAGTTTATGAAGCTTTCTTT.

This clone was seen more than once but under ten times. The J gene is TRBJ2-2, the V gene TRBV2, with TRBD2 as a possible D gene (5 bases). CDR1 and CDR2 (germline): SNHLY, FYNNEI. Trimming stripped 4 bases from V and 3 bases from J, with 9 bases between. The CDR3 has 14 residues. The CDR3 DNA follows: TGTGCCAGCAGTGGAGCGGCGCACACCGGGGAGCTGTTTTTT. It specifies CASSGAAHTGELFF.

With regard to this clone: This sample includes further DNA sequences coding for the same CDR3. This chain joins TRBV7-2 and TRBJ2-7; the D gene is possibly TRBD2 (6 bases). Trimming pared 0 bases from V and 0 bases from J, leaving 6 bases between. The CDR3 runs 14 residues. The germline gives CDR1 SGHTA, CDR2 FQGNSA. The CDR3 protein is CASSLARGSYEQYF. For the CDR3, the DNA is TGTGCCAGCAGCTTAGCGCGGGGCTCCTACGAGCAGTACTTC.